Each of the 3 T cell receptor beta chains below was sequenced from the same sample in a study of T-cell reconstitution after alpha-beta-depleted transplantation in children. General study results and limits: Counts and diversity of T cells one year after transplant came mostly from newly produced T cells.

Preparation of the TCRbeta library was carried out with unique molecular identifiers. TCRdb recomputed calls from the PCR reads with MiXCR, one row per CDR3 protein. The top ten hold approximately 9.6% of the sample, which has some 300,000 distinct CDR3 sequences, 6.5% to 9% seen once. These TCRs are of unknown antigen specificity. The source was peripheral blood, collected 360 days after TCRalphabeta/CD19-depleted stem cell transplant. Every receptor here comes from a female patient aged 2-9 years who had a stem cell transplant for Fanconi anemia, so the T cells may come from the graft donor.

The CDR3 sequence is CASSLRGWDYEQYV. The CDR3 DNA follows: TGTGCCAGCAGTTTAAGAGGTTGGGACTACGAGCAGTACGTC. V is TRBV28 and J is TRBJ2-7; no clear D. Germline V gene lookup returns CDR1 MDHEN and CDR2 SYDVKM. Trimming shortened V by 2 bases and J by 3 bases, and 11 bases separated the two germline ends. The CDR3 totals 14 residues.

This clonotype was counted once. The chain carries TRBV25-1 and TRBJ2-2; D remains ambiguous. The V gene lost 2 bases and the J gene lost 5 bases, with 9 bases spanning the gap. CDR3 size: 14 residues. Germline-derived CDR1 and CDR2 are MGHDK and SYGVNS. The CDR3 nucleotides are TGTGCCAGCAGTGAAACGCGGAGTACCGGGGAGCTGTTTTTT. It is translated as CASSETRSTGELFF.

This clonotype was seen many times. This chain joins TRBV28 and TRBJ1-6; no definite D call. The CDR3 runs 14 residues. V shed 3 bases and J shed 10 bases, with 13 bases lying between them. Per the germline V gene, CDR1 is MDHEN and CDR2 is SYDVKM. CDR3 amino acids: CASSFATVGSPLHF. DNA for the CDR3: TGTGCCAGCAGTTTTGCGACGGTAGGGTCACCCCTCCACTTT.